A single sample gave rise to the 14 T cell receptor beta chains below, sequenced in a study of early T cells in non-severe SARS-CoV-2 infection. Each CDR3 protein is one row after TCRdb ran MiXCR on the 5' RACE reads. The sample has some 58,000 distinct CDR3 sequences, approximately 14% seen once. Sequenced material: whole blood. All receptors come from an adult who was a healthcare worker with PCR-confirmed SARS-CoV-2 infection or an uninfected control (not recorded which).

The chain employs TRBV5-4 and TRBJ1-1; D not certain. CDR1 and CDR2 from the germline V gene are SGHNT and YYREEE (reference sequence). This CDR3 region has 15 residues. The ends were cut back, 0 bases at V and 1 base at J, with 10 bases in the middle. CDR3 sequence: CASSLGLPRNTEAFF. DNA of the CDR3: TGTGCCAGCAGCTTGGGGCTTCCTAGGAACACTGAAGCTTTCTTT.

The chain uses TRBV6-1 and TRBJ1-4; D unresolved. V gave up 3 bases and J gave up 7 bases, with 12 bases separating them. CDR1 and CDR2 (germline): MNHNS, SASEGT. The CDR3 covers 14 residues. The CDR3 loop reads CASSDGGTGEKLFF. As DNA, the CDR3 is TGTGCCAGCAGTGACGGTGGAACCGGTGAAAAACTGTTTTTT.

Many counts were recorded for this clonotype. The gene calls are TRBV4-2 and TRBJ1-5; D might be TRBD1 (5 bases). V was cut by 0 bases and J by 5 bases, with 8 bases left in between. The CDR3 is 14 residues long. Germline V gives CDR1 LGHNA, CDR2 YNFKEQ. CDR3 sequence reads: CASSQDGAYQPQHF. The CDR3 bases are TGTGCCAGCAGCCAAGATGGGGCATATCAGCCCCAGCATTTT.

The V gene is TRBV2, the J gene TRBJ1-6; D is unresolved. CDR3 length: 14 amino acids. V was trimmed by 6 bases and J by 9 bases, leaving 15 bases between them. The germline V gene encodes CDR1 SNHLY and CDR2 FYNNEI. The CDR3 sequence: CASRSSYLGSPLHF. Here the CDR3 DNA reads TGTGCCAGCAGGTCCTCGTATCTAGGTTCACCCCTCCACTTT.

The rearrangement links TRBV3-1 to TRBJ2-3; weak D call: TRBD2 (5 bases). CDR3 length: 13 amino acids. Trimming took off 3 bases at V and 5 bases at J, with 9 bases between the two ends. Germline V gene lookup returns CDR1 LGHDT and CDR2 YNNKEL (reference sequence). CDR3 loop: CASSQSGGDTQYF. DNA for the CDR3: TGTGCCAGCAGCCAGAGCGGCGGAGATACGCAGTATTTT.

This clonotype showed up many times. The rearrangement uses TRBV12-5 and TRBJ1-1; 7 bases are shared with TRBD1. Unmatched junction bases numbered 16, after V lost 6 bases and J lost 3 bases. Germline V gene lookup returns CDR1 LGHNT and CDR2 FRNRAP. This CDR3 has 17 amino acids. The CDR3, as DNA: TGTGCTAGTGGCCCAACAGGGGCCGGAGAGTCGGACACTGAAGCTTTCTTT. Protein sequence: CASGPTGAGESDTEAFF.

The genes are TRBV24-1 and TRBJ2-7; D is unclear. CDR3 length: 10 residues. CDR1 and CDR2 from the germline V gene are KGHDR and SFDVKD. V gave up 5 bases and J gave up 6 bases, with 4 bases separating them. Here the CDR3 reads CATSGSEQYF. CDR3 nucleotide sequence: TGTGCCACCAGTGGGTCCGAGCAGTACTTC.

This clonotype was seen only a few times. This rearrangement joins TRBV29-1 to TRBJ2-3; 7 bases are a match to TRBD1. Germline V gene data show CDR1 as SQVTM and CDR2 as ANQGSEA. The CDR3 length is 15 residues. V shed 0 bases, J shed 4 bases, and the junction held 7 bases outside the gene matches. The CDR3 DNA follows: TGCAGCGTTGAAGATCCCCACAGGGGCGCAGATACGCAGTATTTT. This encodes CSVEDPHRGADTQYF.

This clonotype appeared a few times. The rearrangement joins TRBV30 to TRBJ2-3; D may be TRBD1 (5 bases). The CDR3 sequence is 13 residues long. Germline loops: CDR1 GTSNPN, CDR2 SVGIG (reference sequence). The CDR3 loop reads CASTRASTDTQYF. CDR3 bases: TGTGCTTCCACCAGGGCTAGCACAGATACGCAGTATTTT. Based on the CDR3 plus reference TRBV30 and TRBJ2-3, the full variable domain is SQTIHQWPATLVQPVGSPLSLECTVEGTSNPNLYWYRQAAGRGLQLLFYSVGIGQISSEVPQNLSASRPQDRQFILSSKKLLLSDSGFYLCASTRASTDTQYFGPGTRLTVL.

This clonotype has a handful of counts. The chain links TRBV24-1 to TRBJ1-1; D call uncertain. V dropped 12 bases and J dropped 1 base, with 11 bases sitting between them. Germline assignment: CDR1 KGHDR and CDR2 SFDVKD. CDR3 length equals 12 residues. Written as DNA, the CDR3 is TGTGCCGACAATAGACCGAACACTGAAGCTTTCTTT. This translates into CADNRPNTEAFF.

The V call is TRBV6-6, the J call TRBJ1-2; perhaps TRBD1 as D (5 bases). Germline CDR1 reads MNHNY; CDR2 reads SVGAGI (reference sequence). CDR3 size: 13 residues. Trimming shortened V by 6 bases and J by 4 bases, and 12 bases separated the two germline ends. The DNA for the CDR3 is TGTGCCAGCAGCAGGGACGAAGGCTATGGCTACACCTTC. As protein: CASSRDEGYGYTF.

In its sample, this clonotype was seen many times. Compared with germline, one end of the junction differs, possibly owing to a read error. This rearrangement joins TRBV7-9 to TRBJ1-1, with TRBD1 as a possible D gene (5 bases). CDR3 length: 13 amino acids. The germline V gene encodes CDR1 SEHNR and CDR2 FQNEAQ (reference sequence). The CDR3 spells CASSSLQDTEAFF. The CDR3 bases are TGTGCCAGCAGCTCATTACAGGACACCGAAGCTTTCTTT.

The CDR3 DNA reads as TGCAGTGCTGCATCTACCGGGACAGGGCCCGGGGAGCTGTTTTTT. It is translated as CSAASTGTGPGELFF. The V and J genes are TRBV20-1 and TRBJ2-2, with 9 bases fitting TRBD1. Germline CDR1 and CDR2: DFQATT and SNEGSKA (reference sequence). V dropped 5 bases and J dropped 6; count of bases not matched to a gene: 10. The CDR3 contains 15 residues.

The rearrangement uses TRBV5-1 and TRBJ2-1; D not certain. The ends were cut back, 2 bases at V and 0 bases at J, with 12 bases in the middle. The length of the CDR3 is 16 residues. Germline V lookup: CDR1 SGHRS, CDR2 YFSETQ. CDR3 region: CASSLEALSSYNEQFF. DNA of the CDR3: TGCGCCAGCAGCTTAGAAGCTCTTAGCTCCTACAATGAGCAGTTCTTC. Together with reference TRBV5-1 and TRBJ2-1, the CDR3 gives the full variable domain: KAGVTQTPRYLIKTRGQQVTLSCSPISGHRSVSWYQQTPGQGLQFLFEYFSETQRNKGNFPGRFSGRQFSNSRSEMNVSTLELGDSALYLCASSLEALSSYNEQFFGPGTRLTVL.